This T cell receptor beta chain originates from a study of PD-1 blockade in classical Hodgkin lymphoma. Study observations and caveats: Patients who responded completely had about the same baseline diversity as newly diagnosed patients. Relapsed/refractory patients reportedly had the lowest baseline TCR diversity, below newly diagnosed patients, who were below healthy donors. Exclusion applied to patients who initiated nivolumab less than 1 year following ASCT. In CD4+ cells, TCR diversity went up significantly by C4D1, but in CD8+ cells it did not.

V was pared by 1 base and J by 6 bases, with 13 bases between. Germline V gene sequence: CDR1 LNHDA, CDR2 SQIVND (reference sequence). The CDR3 runs 15 residues. This clone was observed a handful of times. Its antigen is undetermined. Sample time point: cycle 4 day 1 (C4D1), after 6 weeks of nivolumab. Each patient's relapse followed autologous stem cell transplantation, and brentuximab vedotin exposure varied. Clones were sequenced by immunoSEQ multiplex PCR, and TCRdb holds only the in-frame ones, with some missing. In the table there are about 24,000 clones, around 84% of which are singletons. The V gene is TRBV19, the J gene TRBJ1-5; D uncertain. The clonotype comes from a human donor with classical Hodgkin lymphoma. The source material was peripheral blood mononuclear cells (PBMCs), sampled before the fourth cycle of nivolumab. The CDR3: CASSIAWGEGQPQHF. Written as DNA, the CDR3 is TGTGCCAGTAGTATAGCTTGGGGAGAGGGTCAGCCCCAGCATTTT.